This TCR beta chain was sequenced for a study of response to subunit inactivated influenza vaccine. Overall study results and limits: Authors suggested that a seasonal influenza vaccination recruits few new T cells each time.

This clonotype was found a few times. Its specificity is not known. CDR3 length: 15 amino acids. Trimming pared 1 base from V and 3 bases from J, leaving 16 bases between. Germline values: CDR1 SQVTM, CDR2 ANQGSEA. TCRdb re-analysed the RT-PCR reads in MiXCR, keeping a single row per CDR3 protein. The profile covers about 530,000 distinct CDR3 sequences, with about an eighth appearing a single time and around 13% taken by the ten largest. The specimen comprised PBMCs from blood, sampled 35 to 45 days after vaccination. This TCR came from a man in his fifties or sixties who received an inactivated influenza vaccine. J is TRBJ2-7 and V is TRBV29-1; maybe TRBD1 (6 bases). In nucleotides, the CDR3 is TGCAGCGTTGAAGCCCAGGGGCCCCACTTCTACGAGCAGTACTTC. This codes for CSVEAQGPHFYEQYF.